This T cell receptor beta chain was identified during a study of brain T cells in children with intractable seizures. Indicated time point: blood from clinic visit 5 months post-surgery; TSC patient then seizure free. Sequencing was limited to surgery cases with top T cell transcript signatures in brain tissue. Patients received at least one anti-epileptic drug before surgery. Germline V gene lookup returns CDR1 MNHEY and CDR2 SMNVEV (reference sequence). This CDR3 contains 15 residues. Between the trimmed V and J ends, which lost 0 bases and 6 bases, there was a span of 11 bases. Study observations and caveats: Clones missing pre-surgery may reflect undersampling of that blood sample.

Data came from immunoSEQ multiplex PCR; TCRdb stores just in-frame clones and leaves some out. The repertoire includes about 350,000 clones, about 94% of them detected once, and roughly 5.7% sits in the top ten. A remark on this clone: Its matching antigen is unknown.

The gene calls are TRBV27 and TRBJ1-4; a weak D match, TRBD1 (5 bases). This clonotype originated in a boy under two years old with tuberous sclerosis and intractable seizures. Sequences were derived from peripheral blood, sampled roughly 5 months after surgery. The CDR3 protein is CASSLSGVGDEKLFF. As DNA, the CDR3 is TGTGCCAGCAGTTTATCGGGGGTGGGTGATGAAAAACTGTTTTTT.